This T cell receptor (beta chain) was recovered during a study of blood T cell repertoires in COVID-19. Background on the study: Whether acute or convalescent, the COVID-19 samples came from the United States, Italy and Spain. The cDNA or gDNA used as material had been derived from T cells, B-cell-depleted T cells, or PBMCs.

The CDR3 is 12 amino acids. The V and J ends lost 4 bases and 7 bases respectively, with 11 bases between them. The germline gives CDR1 SGHRS, CDR2 YFSETQ. Original processing methods: Estimates of nucleated cell counts were drawn from the amplification of reference gene primers. Produced via immunoSEQ multiplex PCR; TCRdb's table is partial and in-frame only. V and J calls and clone size come straight from that table; D and trimming were deduced from the DNA. The top ten hold about 12% of the sample, which has about 74,000 clones, about four fifths seen once. This chain uses TRBV5-1 with TRBJ1-1; D unclear. The clonotype comes from a human donor in a cohort sampled during active COVID-19. Sequenced: peripheral blood. The CDR3 protein is CASSPVGGEAFF. The CDR3 nucleotides are TGCGCCAGCAGCCCCGTCGGCGGTGAAGCTTTCTTT.